This TCR beta chain was obtained from a study of OX40 agonist ivuxolimab in advanced cancers. Notes on the research overall: Ivuxolimab, which targeted the costimulatory receptor OX40 (CD134), was an agonistic, fully human IgG2 monoclonal antibody. In the dose-escalation cohort, 70% to 85% of patients were male, and the mean age was approximately 60 years, with a range of roughly 20 to 79. Intravenous ivuxolimab was administered to patients every 2 weeks at six dose levels: 0.01, 0.1, 0.3, 1.5, 3 and 10 mg/kg. Peripheral TCRbeta sequencing was intended to test whether TCR sequence diversity was altered and clonal T-cell expansion was caused by ivuxolimab. The paper describes the monotherapy dose-escalation part (N of about 55 patients) of the phase I trial of ivuxolimab. Partial responses occurred in three dose-escalation patients, of whom one had hepatocellular carcinoma and two had cutaneous melanoma. Patients were allowed to have had prior anti-PD-1, anti-PD-L1 or anti-CTLA-4 therapy, and 40% of the dose-escalation patients had previously received checkpoint inhibitors. Of the approximately 50 dose-escalation patients, hepatocellular carcinoma was present in around 20, melanoma in around 15, renal cell carcinoma in 9 and head and neck cancer in 9.

Genomic DNA was extracted from sorted cells for sequencing of the TCRbeta CDR3 region. The immunoSEQ Assay was used for sequencing of TCRbeta CDR3 regions. Imported from immuneACCESS, the table was reduced by TCRdb to in-frame sequences with V and J called. These copies leave out some clones; in studies compared against another copy, an unresolved V gene accounts for under half, and the cause of the remainder is not known. The sample contains 60,000 to 65,000 clones, about 89% of them found a single time. 5.2% of the sample belongs to the ten largest clones. V loses 0 bases, J loses 4 bases, and the germline ends lie 7 bases apart. The CDR3 measures 14 amino acids from cysteine to phenylalanine. The read is trimmed to its CDR3 DNA, 42 bases read in frame from base 1. The germline V gene provides CDR1 SGHRS and CDR2 YFSETQ. The full study reports these points: At doses of 0.1 to 3.0 mg/kg, clonal expansion of both CD4+ and CD8+ blood T cells was observed from baseline to week 6. In partial responders in the 0.1-3.0 mg/kg groups, normalized peripheral clonal expansion was found to be among the lowest, especially among CD8+ T cells. Low levels of normalized T-cell clonal expansion were also seen in some patients who did not respond. After ivuxolimab, expanded clones were on average more numerous among CD8+ T cells than among CD4+ T cells. Antigen specificity was not determined for the clonally expanded peripheral T cells.

To note about this clone: Its antigen specificity is not known. Base qualities are not recorded, but no much larger clone differs from it by a single base.

The trial excluded patients who had a history of autoimmune disease or were on systemic immunosuppression. In every dose cohort, peripheral blood was drawn for TCR sequencing at baseline, cycle 4 day 1, and cycle 7 day 1. The samples were taken from a phase I, first-in-human, multicenter, open-label dose-escalation trial of ivuxolimab. Adults with locally advanced or metastatic melanoma, renal cell carcinoma, hepatocellular carcinoma or head and neck squamous cell carcinoma were enrolled in the trial. CD4+ and CD8+ T cells were sorted separately from peripheral blood before TCR sequencing. The clonotype was recovered from an adult with an advanced solid tumor such as melanoma, head and neck, liver or kidney cancer. In this chain, TRBV5-1 is recombined with TRBJ2-2; the D gene assignment is ambiguous. This sample comprised CD4+ or CD8+ T cells sorted from blood, obtained in a trial of the OX40 agonist ivuxolimab. The CDR3 reads as follows: CASSLEAITGELFF. The DNA is TGCGCCAGCAGCTTGGAGGCTATCACCGGGGAGCTGTTTTTT.